This T cell receptor beta chain was profiled in a study of CD8+ T cells in alopecia areata. Study-wide results and limits: Normal scalp showed lower clonality than lesional scalp, especially alopecia totalis/universalis.

Extraction of RNA preceded its reverse transcription into cDNA, which served as the sequencing template. Method: immunoSEQ multiplex PCR; TCRdb's copy keeps in-frame clones and lacks some. The sample consists of around 140,000 clones, about 56% of them appearing once. The treatment is: oral pan-JAK inhibitor, 5-10 mg twice daily. Trimming took 3 bases from V and 2 from J, leaving 14 bases between them. Looked up from germline, CDR1 is LNHDA and CDR2 is SQIVND (reference sequence). The CDR3 has 15 amino acids. In this sample, this clone turned up a few times. Its target is not known. The sequence was obtained from a human donor with alopecia areata. Sequences were derived from CD8+ T cells sorted from blood, sampled at week 4, from a patient treated with tofacitinib. The chain uses TRBV19 and TRBJ2-7; D gene ambiguous. CDR3 in DNA: TGTGCCAGTAGTATCTATCTGCGGTCCACCTACGAGCAGTACTTC. As protein: CASSIYLRSTYEQYF.